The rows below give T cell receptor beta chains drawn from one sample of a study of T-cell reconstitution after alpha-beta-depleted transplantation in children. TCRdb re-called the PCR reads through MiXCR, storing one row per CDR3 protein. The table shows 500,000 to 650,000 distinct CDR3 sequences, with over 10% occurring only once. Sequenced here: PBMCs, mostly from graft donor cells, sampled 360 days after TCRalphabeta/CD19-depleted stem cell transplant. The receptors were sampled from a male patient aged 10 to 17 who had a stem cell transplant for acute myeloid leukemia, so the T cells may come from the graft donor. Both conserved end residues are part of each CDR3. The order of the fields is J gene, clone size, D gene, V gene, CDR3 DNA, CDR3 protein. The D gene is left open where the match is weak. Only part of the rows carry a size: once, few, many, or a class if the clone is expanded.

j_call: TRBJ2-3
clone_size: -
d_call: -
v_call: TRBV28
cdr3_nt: TGTGCCAGCAGTTCCCCCGGAAGCAAAAGCACAGATACGCAGTATTTT
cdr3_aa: CASSSPGSKSTDTQYF

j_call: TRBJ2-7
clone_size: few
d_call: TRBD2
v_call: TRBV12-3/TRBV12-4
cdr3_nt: TGTGCCAGCAGACCAGGACTAGCGGGTATCTACGAGCAGTACTTC
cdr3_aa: CASRPGLAGIYEQYF

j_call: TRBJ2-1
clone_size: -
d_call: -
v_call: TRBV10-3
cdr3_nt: TGTGCCACCCGCGATCCTAGCAATGAGCAGTTCTTC
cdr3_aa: CATRDPSNEQFF

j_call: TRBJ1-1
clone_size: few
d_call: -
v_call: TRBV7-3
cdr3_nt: TGTGCCAGCAGCTCCTTTAACAGGGCAGTAGGGAACACTGAAGCTTTCTTT
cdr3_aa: CASSSFNRAVGNTEAFF

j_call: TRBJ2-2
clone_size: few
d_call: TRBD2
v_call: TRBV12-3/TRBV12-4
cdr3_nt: TGTGCCAGCAGCCCGGGACTAGCGGGAGCGAGTACCGGGGAGCTGTTTTTT
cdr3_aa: CASSPGLAGASTGELFF

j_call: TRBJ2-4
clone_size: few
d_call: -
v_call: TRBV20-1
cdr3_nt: TGCAGTGCTAGTTGGGGTTCCGGAAACATTCAGTACTTC
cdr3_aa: CSASWGSGNIQYF

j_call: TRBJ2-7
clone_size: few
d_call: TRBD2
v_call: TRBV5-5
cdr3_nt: TGTGCCAGCAGCCAAGGACTAGCGGCAGGGCAGTACTTC
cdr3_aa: CASSQGLAAGQYF

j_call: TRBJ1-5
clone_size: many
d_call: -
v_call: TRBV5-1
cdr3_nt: TGCGCCAGCAGCTTCGCGGGGTCCCCAGAGCCCCAGCATTTT
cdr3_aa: CASSFAGSPEPQHF

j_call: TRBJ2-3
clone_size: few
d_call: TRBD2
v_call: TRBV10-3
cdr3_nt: TGTGCCATCAGAGCACTAGCGGGCGCTAGCACAGATACGCAGTATTTT
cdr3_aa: CAIRALAGASTDTQYF

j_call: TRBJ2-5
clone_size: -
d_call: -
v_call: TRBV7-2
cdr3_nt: TGTGCCAGCAGCGCTCGGACCGGCGAGACCCAGTACTTC
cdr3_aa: CASSARTGETQYF

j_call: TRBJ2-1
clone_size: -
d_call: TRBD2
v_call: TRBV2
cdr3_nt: TGTGCCAGCGTAAGGAAGGGACTAGCGGGAGTCCCCTACAATGAGCAGTTCTTC
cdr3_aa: CASVRKGLAGVPYNEQFF

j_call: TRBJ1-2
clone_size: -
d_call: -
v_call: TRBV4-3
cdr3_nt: TGCGCCAGCAGCCAAGATTTACACAACTATGGCTACACCTTC
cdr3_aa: CASSQDLHNYGYTF

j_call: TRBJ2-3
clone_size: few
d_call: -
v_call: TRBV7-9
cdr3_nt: TGTGCCAGCAGCCCCCGGGTTCTTCGGACAGATACGCAGTATTTT
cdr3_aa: CASSPRVLRTDTQYF

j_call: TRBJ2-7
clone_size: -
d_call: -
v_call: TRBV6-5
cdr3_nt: TGTGCCAGCAGTTTGGCTTACACCTACGAGCAGTACTTC
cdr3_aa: CASSLAYTYEQYF

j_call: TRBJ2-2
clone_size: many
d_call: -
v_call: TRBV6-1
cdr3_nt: TGTGCCAGCAGAGAAGGGTGGAGAAGCACCGGGGAGCTGTTTTTT
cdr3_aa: CASREGWRSTGELFF

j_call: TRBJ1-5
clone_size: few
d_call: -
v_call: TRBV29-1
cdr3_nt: TGCAGCGTTGTTGTAGGGAGCAATCAGCCCCAGCATTTT
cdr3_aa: CSVVVGSNQPQHF

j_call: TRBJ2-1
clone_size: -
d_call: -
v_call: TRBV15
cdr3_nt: TGTGCCACCAGCAGAGCCTATAGTTTTGAGCAGTTCTTC
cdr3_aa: CATSRAYSFEQFF

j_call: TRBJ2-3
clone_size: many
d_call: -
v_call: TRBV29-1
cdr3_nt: TGCAGCGTTGAAGAAGGCCAGGGGAGGACAGATACGCAGTATTTT
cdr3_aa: CSVEEGQGRTDTQYF

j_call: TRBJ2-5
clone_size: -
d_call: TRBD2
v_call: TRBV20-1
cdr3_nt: TGCAGTGCTAGTGTTTTACGGGGGGGACAAGAGACCCAGTACTTC
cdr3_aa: CSASVLRGGQETQYF

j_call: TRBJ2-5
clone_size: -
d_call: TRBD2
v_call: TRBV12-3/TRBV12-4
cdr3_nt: TGTGCCAGCAGTTACGGACTAGCGGAGACCTTCCAAGAGACCCAGTACTTC
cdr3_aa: CASSYGLAETFQETQYF

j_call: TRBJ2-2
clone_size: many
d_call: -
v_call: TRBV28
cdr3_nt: TGTGCCAGCCTGGAATTTAACACCGGGGAGCTGTTTTTT
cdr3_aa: CASLEFNTGELFF

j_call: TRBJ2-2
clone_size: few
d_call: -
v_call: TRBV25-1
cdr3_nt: TGTGCCAGCAGTGCCATGGTCACCGGGGAGCTGTTTTTT
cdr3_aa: CASSAMVTGELFF

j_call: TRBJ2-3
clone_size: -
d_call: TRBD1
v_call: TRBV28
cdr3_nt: TGTGCCAGCACAACCGCGGACAGGGGGCGAGGAACGCAGTATTTT
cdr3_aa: CASTTADRGRGTQYF

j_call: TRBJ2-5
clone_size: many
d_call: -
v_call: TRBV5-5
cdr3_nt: TGTGCCAGCAGCTCGGGAGCCGGGGAGACCCAGTACTTC
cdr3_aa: CASSSGAGETQYF

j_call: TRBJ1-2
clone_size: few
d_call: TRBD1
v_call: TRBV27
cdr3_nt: TGTGCCAGCACCCCAGACCGAGACAGGGCCCTCTTGGGCTATGGCTACACCTTC
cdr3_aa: CASTPDRDRALLGYGYTF

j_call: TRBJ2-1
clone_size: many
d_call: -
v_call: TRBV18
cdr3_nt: TGTGCCAGCTCACCAAACGCGAACACCTACAATGAGCAGTTCTTC
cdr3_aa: CASSPNANTYNEQFF

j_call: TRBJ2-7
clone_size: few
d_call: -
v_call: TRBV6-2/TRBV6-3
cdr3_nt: TGTGCCAGCAGTTACTCTAGGACAGCCACCTACGAGCAGTACTTC
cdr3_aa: CASSYSRTATYEQYF

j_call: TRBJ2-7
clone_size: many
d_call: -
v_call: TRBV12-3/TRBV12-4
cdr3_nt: TGTGCCAGTTCCCTCGGGTTAGGCTACGAGCAGTACTTC
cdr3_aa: CASSLGLGYEQYF

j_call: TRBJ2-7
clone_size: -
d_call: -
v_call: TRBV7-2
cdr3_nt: TGTGCCAGCAGTCGAGTGGACTACGAGCAGTACTTC
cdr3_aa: CASSRVDYEQYF

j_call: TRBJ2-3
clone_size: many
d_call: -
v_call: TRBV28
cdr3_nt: TGTGCCAGCAGCCCAACCGGGACATCGGGGACAGATACGCAGTATTTT
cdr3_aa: CASSPTGTSGTDTQYF

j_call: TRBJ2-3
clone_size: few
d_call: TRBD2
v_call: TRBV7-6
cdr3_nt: TGTGCCAGCAGCTTTGGGACTAGCCGAGGCACAGATACGCAGTATTTT
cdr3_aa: CASSFGTSRGTDTQYF

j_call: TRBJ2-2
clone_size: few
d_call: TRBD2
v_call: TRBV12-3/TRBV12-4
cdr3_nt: TGTGCCAGCAGTCCCCGACTAGCGGGAGGGGAGCTGTTTTTT
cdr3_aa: CASSPRLAGGELFF

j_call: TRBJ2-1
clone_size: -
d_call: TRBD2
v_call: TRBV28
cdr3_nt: TGTGCCTGCTGGGGAGGAGGCCGGGCGGGAGAGGGAGGACGGTACAATGAGCAGTTCTTC
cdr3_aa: CACWGGGRAGEGGRYNEQFF

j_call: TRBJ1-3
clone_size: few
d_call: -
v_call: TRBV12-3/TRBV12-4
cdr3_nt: TGTGCCAGCAGTTCGCTACAGGGATCTGGAAACACCATATATTTT
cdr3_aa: CASSSLQGSGNTIYF

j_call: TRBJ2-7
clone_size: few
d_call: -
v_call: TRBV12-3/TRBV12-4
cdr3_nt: TGTGCCAGCAGACCGAGGGAGACAGCCGAGCAGTACTTC
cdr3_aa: CASRPRETAEQYF

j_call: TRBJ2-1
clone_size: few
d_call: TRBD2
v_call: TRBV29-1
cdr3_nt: TGCAGCGTTGATAGGACTAGCAGAAGCAATGAGCAGTTCTTC
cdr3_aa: CSVDRTSRSNEQFF

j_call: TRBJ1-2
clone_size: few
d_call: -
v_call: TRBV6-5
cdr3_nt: TGTGCCAGCAGTTACCGACGGGACACCAAATATGGCTACACCTTC
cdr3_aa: CASSYRRDTKYGYTF

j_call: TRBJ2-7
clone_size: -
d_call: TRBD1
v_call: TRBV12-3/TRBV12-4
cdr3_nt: TGTGCCAGCAGTTCCACCGGGACAGGGCGCTCCTACGAGCAGTACTTC
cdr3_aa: CASSSTGTGRSYEQYF

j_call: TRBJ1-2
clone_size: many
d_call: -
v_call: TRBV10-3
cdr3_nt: TGTGCCATCAGTGAGATGGGTCACTATGGCTACACCTTC
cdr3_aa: CAISEMGHYGYTF

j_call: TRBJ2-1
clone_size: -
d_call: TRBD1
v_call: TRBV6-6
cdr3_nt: TGTGCCAGCAGGGCCTCCGGGACAGGGGGTTCTAATGTAGAGTTCTTC
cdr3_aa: CASRASGTGGSNVEFF

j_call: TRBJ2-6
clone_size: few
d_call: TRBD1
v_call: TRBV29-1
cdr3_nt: TGCAGCGTCTTCAGGGACAGAGGATTAGCTGGGGCCAACGTCCTGACTTTC
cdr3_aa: CSVFRDRGLAGANVLTF

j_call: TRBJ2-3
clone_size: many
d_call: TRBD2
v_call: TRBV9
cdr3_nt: TGTGCCAGCAGCGTAGGACTAGCGGGAGGGCCGAGAGATACGCAGTATTTT
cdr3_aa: CASSVGLAGGPRDTQYF

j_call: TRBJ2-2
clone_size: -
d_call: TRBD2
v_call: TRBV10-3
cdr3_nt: TGTGCCATCAGTGATGGACTAGCGGGAGCGACCGGGGAGCTGTTTTTT
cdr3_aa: CAISDGLAGATGELFF

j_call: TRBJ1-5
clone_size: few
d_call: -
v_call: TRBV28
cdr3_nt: TGTGCCAGCCGGATCGGGCAGGCTAATCAGCCCCAGCATTTT
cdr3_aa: CASRIGQANQPQHF

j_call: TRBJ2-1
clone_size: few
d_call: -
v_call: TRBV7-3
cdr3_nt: TGTGCCAGCAGCTTAGAGGGGGGATCCGGCCACAATGAGCAGTTCTTC
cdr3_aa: CASSLEGGSGHNEQFF

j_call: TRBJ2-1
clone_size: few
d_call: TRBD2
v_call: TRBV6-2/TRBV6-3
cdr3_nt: TGTGCCAGCAGTTACTCGAAACTAGCGGCTTACAATGAGCAGTTCTTC
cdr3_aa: CASSYSKLAAYNEQFF

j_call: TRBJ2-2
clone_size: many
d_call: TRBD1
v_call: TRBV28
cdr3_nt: TGTGCCAGCAGTCTTTCCGGGACAGGGCTCACCGGGGAGCTGTTTTTT
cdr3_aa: CASSLSGTGLTGELFF

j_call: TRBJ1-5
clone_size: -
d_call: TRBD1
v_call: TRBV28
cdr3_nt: TGTGCCAGCAGGGCGACAGGGATTCAGCCCCAGCATTTT
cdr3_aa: CASRATGIQPQHF

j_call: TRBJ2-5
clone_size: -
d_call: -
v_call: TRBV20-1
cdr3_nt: TGCAGTGCTAGACACAGCGGAATACAAGAGACCCAGTACTTC
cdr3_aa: CSARHSGIQETQYF

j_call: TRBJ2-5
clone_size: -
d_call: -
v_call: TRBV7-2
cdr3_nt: TGTGCCAGCAGCACGGACTACATGGTCGGAGAGACCCAGTACTTC
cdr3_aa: CASSTDYMVGETQYF

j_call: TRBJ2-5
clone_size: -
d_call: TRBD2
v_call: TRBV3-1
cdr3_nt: TGTGCCAGCAGCCCTCATACCAGGACTAGCGGGAGAGTAGTGGAGACCCAGTACTTC
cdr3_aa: CASSPHTRTSGRVVETQYF